The following is a TCR beta chain sequence with its context. The antigen is undetermined. This CDR3 is also generated by other DNA sequences in the sample. V dropped 6 bases and J dropped 4; count of bases not matched to a gene: 4. CDR3 length: 14 residues. Germline values: CDR1 ENHRY, CDR2 SYGVKD. The sample comes from a study of cytomegalovirus exposure and HLA in healthy donors. Across the study: When over 300 donors were genotyped, roughly four fifths of them were found to fall in the Caucasian-associated ancestry cluster.

Notes on the study in general: In a later analysis, a missense DCLRE1C variant was linked to TCR beta V- and J-gene trimming.

PCR primers comprised 60 Vbeta and 13 Jbeta primers. Sequencing used immunoSEQ multiplex PCR; TCRdb keeps in-frame clones, though not all of them. The sample has about 89,000 clones, 85% seen once. This rearrangement joins TRBV10-3 to TRBJ1-3, with TRBD1 identical over 9 bases. The sample comprised PBMCs. The TCR was taken from a middle-aged man in good health and CMV-seropositive. CDR3 in DNA: TGTGCCATCAGAAGGACAGGGGTAGGAAACACCATATATTTT. This encodes CAIRRTGVGNTIYF.